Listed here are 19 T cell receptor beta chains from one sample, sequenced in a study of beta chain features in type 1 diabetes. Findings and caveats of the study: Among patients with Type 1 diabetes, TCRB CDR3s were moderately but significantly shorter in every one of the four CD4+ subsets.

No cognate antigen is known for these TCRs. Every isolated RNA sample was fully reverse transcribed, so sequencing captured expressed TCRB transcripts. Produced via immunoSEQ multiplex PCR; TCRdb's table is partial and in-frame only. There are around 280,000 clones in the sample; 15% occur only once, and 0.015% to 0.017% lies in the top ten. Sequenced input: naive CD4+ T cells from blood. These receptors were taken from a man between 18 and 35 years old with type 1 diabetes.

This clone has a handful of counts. The CDR3 region has the DNA TGTGCCATCAGTGAGAGACTAGCGGGCTCCTACGAGCAGTACTTC. Encoded protein: CAISERLAGSYEQYF. The V call is TRBV10-3, the J call TRBJ2-7; 10 nucleotides align to TRBD2. Losses at the gene ends were 2 bases for V and 0 bases for J; bases not matched to a gene: 1. This CDR3 comprises 15 residues. Germline CDR1 reads ENHRY; CDR2 reads SYGVKD.

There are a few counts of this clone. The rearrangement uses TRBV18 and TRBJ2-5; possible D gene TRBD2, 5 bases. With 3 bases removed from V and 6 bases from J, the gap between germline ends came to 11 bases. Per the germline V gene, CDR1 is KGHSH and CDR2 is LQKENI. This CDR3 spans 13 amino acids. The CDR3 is CASSPSEEQTQYF. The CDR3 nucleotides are TGTGCCAGCTCACCTAGCGAGGAACAGACCCAGTACTTC. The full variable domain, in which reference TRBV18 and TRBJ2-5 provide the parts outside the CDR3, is NAGVMQNPRHLVRRRGQEARLRCSPMKGHSHVYWYRQLPEEGLKFMVYLQKENIIDESGMPKERFSAEFPKEGPSILRIQQVVRGDSAAYFCASSPSEEQTQYFGPGTRLLVL.

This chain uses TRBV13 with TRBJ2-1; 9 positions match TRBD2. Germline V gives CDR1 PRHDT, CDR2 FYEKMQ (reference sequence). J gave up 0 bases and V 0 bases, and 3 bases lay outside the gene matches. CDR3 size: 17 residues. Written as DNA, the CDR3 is TGTGCCAGCAGCTTAGGAGTTAGCGGGGGCTCCTACAATGAGCAGTTCTTC. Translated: CASSLGVSGGSYNEQFF.

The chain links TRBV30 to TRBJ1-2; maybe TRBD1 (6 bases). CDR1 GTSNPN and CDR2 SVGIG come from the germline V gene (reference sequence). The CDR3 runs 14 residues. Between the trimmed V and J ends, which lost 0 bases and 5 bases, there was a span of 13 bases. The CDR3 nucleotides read TGTGCCTGGAGTGTAACAGGGCGGAGGTATGGCTACACCTTC. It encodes CAWSVTGRRYGYTF.

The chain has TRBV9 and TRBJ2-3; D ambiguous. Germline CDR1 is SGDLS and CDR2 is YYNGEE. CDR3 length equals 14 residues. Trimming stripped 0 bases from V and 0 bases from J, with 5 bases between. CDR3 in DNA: TGTGCCAGCAGCGTAGCTATAAGCACAGATACGCAGTATTTT. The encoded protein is CASSVAISTDTQYF. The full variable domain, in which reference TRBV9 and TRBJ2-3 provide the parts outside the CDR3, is DSGVTQTPKHLITATGQRVTLRCSPRSGDLSVYWYQQSLDQGLQFLIQYYNGEERAKGNILERFSAQQFPDLHSELNLSSLELGDSALYFCASSVAISTDTQYFGPGTRLTVL.

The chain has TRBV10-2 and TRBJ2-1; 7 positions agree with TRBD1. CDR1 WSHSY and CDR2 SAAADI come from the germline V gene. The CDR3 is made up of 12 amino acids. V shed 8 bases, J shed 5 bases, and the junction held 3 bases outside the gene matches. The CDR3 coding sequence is TGCGCCAGCGGGGGACAGAACAATGAGCAGTTCTTC. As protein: CASGGQNNEQFF.

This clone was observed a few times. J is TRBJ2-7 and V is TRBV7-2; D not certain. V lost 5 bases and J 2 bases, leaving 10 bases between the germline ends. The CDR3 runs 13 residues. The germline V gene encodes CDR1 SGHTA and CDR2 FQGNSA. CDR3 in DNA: TGTGCCAGCAGCGAACAGAACACCTACGAGCAGTACTTC. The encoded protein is CASSEQNTYEQYF.

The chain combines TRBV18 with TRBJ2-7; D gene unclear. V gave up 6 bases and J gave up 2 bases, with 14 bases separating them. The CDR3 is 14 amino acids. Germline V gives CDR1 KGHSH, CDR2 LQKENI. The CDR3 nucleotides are TGTGCCAGCTCCCTAGACCCGCCCGCCTACGAGCAGTACTTC. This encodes CASSLDPPAYEQYF.

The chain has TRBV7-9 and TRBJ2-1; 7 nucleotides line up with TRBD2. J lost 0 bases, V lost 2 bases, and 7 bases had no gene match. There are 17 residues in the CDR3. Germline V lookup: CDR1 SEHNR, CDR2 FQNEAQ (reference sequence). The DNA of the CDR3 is TGTGCCAGCAGCTTAAAACTAGCGTTAAGCTCCTACAATGAGCAGTTCTTC. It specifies CASSLKLALSSYNEQFF. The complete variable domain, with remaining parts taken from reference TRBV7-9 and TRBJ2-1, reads DTGVSQNPRHKITKRGQNVTFRCDPISEHNRLYWYRQTLGQGPEFLTYFQNEAQLEKSRLLSDRFSAERPKGSFSTLEIQRTEQGDSAMYLCASSLKLALSSYNEQFFGPGTRLTVL.

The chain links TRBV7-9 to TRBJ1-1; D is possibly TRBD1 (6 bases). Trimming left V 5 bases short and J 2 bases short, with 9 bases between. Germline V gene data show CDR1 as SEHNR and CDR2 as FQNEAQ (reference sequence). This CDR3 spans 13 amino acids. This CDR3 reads CASSPRGNTEAFF. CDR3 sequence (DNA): TGTGCCAGCAGCCCCAGGGGAAACACTGAAGCTTTCTTT.

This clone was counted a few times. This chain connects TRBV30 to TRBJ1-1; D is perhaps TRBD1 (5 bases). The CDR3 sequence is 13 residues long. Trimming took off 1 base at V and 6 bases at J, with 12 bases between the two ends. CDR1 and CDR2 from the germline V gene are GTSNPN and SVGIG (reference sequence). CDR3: CAWSGQPGAEAFF. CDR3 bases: TGTGCCTGGAGTGGACAACCGGGGGCTGAAGCTTTCTTT.

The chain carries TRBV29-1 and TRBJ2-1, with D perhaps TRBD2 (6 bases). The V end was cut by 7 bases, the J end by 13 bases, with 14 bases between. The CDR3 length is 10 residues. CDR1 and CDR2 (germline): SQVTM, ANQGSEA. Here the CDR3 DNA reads TGCAGCGCGGGAGATAACGGACAGTTCTTC. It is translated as CSAGDNGQFF.

CDR3 nucleotides: TGTGCCACCTCGAGGGCTAGAGGGGGGGCCACAGATACGCAGTATTTT. It is translated as CATSRARGGATDTQYF. The rearrangement links TRBV7-2 to TRBJ2-3; D perhaps matches TRBD2 (7 bases). V shed 10 bases and J shed 2 bases, with 22 bases lying between them. From germline, CDR1 is SGHTA and CDR2 FQGNSA. CDR3 size: 16 residues.

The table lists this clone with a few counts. The CDR3 loop is CASSLTSTGANVLTF. CDR3 coding DNA: TGTGCCAGCAGCCTCACTAGCACTGGGGCCAACGTCCTGACTTTC. V gene TRBV7-2 combines with J gene TRBJ2-6; a weak D match, TRBD2 (6 bases). The germline V gene has CDR1 SGHTA and CDR2 FQGNSA. Trimming pared 5 bases from V and 2 bases from J, leaving 10 bases between. The CDR3 spans 15 residues. The complete variable domain, with remaining parts taken from reference TRBV7-2 and TRBJ2-6, reads GAGVSQSPSNKVTEKGKDVELRCDPISGHTALYWYRQSLGQGLEFLIYFQGNSAPDKSGLPSDRFSAERTGGSVSTLTIQRTQQEDSAVYLCASSLTSTGANVLTFGAGSRLTVL.

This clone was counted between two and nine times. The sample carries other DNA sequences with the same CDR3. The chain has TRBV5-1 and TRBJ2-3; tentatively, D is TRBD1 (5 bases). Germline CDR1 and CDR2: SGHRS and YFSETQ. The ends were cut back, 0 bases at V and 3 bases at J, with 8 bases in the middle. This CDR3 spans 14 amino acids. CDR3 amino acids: CASSLGQRTDTQYF. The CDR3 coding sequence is TGCGCCAGCAGCTTGGGACAGAGGACAGATACGCAGTATTTT.

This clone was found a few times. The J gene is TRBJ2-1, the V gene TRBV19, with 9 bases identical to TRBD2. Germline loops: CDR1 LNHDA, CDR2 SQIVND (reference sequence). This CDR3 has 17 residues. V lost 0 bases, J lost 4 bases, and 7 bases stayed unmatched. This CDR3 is CASSIDGSGGLYNEQFF. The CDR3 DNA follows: TGTGCCAGTAGTATAGATGGTAGCGGGGGATTATACAATGAGCAGTTCTTC.

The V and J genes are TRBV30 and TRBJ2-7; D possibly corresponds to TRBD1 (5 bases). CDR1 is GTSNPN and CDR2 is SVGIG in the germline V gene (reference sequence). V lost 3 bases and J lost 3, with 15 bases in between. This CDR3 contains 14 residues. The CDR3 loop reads CAWSRQPPDYEQYF. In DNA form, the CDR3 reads TGTGCCTGGAGCCGACAGCCACCGGACTACGAGCAGTACTTC.

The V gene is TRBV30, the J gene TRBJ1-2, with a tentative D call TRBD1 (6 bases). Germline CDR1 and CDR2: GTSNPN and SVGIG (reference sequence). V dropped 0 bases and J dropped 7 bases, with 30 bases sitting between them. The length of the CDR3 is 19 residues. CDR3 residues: CAWSVEWVPRTVSKGGYTF. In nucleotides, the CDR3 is TGTGCCTGGAGTGTAGAATGGGTACCGCGGACAGTTTCTAAGGGTGGCTACACCTTC.

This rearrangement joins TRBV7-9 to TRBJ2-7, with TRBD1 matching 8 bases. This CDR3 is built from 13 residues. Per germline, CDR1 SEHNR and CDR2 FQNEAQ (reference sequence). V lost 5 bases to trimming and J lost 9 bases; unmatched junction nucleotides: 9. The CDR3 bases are TGTGCCAGCAGCCCCGGGACAGGACATCCGCAGTACTTC. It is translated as CASSPGTGHPQYF.